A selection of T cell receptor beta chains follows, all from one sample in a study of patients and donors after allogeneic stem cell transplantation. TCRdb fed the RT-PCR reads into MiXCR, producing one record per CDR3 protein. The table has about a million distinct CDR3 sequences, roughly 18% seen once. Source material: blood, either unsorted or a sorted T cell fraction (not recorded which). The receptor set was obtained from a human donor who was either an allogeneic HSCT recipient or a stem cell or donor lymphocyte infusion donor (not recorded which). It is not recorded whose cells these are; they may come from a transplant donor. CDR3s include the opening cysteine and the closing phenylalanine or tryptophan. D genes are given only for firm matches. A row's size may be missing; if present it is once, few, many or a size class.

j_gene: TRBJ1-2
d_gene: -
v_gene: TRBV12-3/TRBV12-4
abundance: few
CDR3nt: TGTGCCAGCAGATTTCCCATGGGACACCCGAGTGATGGCTACACCTTC
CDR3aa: CASRFPMGHPSDGYTF

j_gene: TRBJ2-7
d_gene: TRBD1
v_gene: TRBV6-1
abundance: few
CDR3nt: TGTGCCAGCAGGCACGGACAGGCCTCAAAACCCTACGAGCAGTACTTC
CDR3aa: CASRHGQASKPYEQYF

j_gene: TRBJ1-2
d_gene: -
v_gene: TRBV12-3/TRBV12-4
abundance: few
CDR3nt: TGTGCCAGCAGTCCGGGAATTGGCTATGGCTACACCTTC
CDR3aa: CASSPGIGYGYTF

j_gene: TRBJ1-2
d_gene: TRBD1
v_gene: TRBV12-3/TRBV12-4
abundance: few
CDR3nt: TGTGCCAGCAGACTGGGACAGGGTGACGGCTACACCTTC
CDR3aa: CASRLGQGDGYTF

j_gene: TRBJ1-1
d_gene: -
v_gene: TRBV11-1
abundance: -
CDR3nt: TGTGCCAGCAGCTTACAAACCATCCAAACAGGGTTTCACACTGAAGCTTTCTTT
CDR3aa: CASSLQTIQTGFHTEAFF

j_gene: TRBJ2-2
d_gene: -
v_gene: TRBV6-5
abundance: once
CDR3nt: TGTGCCAGCAGTTACGGGGCGGATACCGGGGAGCTGTTTTTT
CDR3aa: CASSYGADTGELFF

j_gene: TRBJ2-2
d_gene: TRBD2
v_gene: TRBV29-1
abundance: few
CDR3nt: TGCAGCGTTTCTCTAGCGGGGAAGAACACCGGGGAGCTGTTTTTT
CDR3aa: CSVSLAGKNTGELFF

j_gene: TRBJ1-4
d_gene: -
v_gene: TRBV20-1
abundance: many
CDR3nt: TGCAGTGCCAGCAGCGGCTGGGGGAGCGGGGAAAAACTGTTTTTT
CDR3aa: CSASSGWGSGEKLFF

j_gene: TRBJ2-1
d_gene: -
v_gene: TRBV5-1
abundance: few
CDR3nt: TGCGCCAGCAGCTTGGCGCAGCGGAACAATGAGCAGTTCTTC
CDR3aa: CASSLAQRNNEQFF

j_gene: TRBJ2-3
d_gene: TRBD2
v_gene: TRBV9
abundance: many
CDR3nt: TGTGCCAGCAGCAAAGCGGGGGGGCTCACAGATACGCAGTATTTT
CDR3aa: CASSKAGGLTDTQYF

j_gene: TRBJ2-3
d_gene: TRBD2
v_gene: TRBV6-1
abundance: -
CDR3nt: TGTGCCAGCAGTGCGGGACTAGCGGGGGCTTCCAGCACAGATACGCAGTATTTT
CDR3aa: CASSAGLAGASSTDTQYF

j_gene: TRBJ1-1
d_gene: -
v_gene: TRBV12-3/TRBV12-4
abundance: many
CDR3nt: TGTGCCAGCAGTTTAGCCGGGGCTGAAGCTTTCTTT
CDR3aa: CASSLAGAEAFF

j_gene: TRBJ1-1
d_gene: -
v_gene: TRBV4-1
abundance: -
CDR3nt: TGCGCCAGCAGCCTGCGGACGGCCCTGAACACTGAAGCTTTCTTT
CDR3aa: CASSLRTALNTEAFF

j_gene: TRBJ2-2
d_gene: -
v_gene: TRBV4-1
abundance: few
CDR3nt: TGCGCCAGCAGCCAAGACTCGGCAGGGGCGAACACCGGGGAGCTGTTTTTT
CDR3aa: CASSQDSAGANTGELFF

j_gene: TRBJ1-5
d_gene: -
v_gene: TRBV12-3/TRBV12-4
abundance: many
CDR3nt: TGTGCCAGCAGTTTTGAGGCAGCAGTTATCAATCAGCCCCAGCATTTT
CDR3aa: CASSFEAAVINQPQHF

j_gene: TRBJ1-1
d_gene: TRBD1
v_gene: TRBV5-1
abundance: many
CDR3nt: TGCGCCAGCAGCTTGCCGGGACAGGGGAACACTGAAGCTTTCTTT
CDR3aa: CASSLPGQGNTEAFF

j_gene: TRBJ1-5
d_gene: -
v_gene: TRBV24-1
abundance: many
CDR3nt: TGTGCCACCAGCTTAGGGGCCAATCAGCCCCAGCATTTT
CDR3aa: CATSLGANQPQHF

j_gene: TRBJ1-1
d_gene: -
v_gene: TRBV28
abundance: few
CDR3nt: TGTGCCAGCAGACTCGGGACGTACACTGAAGCTTTCTTT
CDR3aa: CASRLGTYTEAFF

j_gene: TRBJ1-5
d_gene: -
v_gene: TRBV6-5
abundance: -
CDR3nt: TGTGCCAGCAGTTATAAGTCAAATCAGCCCCAGCATTTT
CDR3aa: CASSYKSNQPQHF

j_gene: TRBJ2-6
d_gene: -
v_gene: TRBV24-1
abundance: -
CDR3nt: TGTGCCACCAGTGATTCCAGTCCTGGGGCCAACGTCCTGACTTTC
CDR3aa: CATSDSSPGANVLTF

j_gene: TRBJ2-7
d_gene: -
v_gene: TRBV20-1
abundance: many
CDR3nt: TGCAGTGCTAGACGGGAACAGGGCTTCGGCGAGCAGTACTTC
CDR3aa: CSARREQGFGEQYF

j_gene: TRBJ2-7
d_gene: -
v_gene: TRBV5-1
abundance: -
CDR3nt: TGCGCCAGCAGCCGATCGAGGGGTGTGGACGAGCAGTACTTC
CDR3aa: CASSRSRGVDEQYF

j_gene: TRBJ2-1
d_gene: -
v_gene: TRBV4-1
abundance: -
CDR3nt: TGCGCCAGCAGCCAAGAGACAGCTCTCTACAATGAGCAGTTCTTC
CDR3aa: CASSQETALYNEQFF

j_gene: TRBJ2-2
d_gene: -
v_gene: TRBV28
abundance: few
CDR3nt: TGTGCCCACAGCACCTTGAACACCGGGGAGCTGTTTTTT
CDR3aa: CAHSTLNTGELFF

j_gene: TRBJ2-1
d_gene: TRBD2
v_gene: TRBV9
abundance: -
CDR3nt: TGTGCCAGCAGCGTAGTGGAAGCGGGAGGGCCGGGTGAGCAGTTCTTC
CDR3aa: CASSVVEAGGPGEQFF

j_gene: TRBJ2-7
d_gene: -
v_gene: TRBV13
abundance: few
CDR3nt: TGTGCCAGCAGCGTGACAGATGAGCAGTACTTC
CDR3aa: CASSVTDEQYF

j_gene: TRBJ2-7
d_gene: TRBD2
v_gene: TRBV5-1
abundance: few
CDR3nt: TGCGCCAGCACCCTCGGGAGGCCTGGGGGAACCTACGAGCAGTACTTC
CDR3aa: CASTLGRPGGTYEQYF

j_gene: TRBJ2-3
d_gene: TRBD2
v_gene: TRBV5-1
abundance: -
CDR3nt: TGCGCCAGCAGCGCTATAGCGGGAAACAGATACGGGCAGTATTTT
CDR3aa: CASSAIAGNRYGQYF

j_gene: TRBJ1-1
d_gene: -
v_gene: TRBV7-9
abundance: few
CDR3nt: TGTGCCAGCAGCGCAACTTCCGGGCCGAACACTGAAGCTTTCTTT
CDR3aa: CASSATSGPNTEAFF